This entry describes one TCR beta chain. Trimming at V came to 9 bases and at J to 6 bases, leaving 9 bases not matched to a gene. CDR1 and CDR2 from the germline V gene are MNHNS and SASEGT. The CDR3 is made up of 15 amino acids. These data belong to a study of shared clonotypes between healthy human individuals. At a deep level, the assay was run. Sequencing was performed with immunoSEQ multiplex PCR; in TCRdb, only in-frame clones are kept and a portion is missing. Of about 2.3 million clones listed, roughly 92% were seen once; the top ten hold 0.37%. Sequences were obtained from naive CD4+ T cells from PBMCs. Noted subset: CD45RA+ positively selected. This sequence joins TRBV6-1 and TRBJ2-3, with TRBD2 identical over 13 bases. This clonotype was sampled from a man between 18 and 35 years old in good health. Some clones in this sample may be carry-over from other donors' samples. The CDR3 bases are TGTGCCAGTCCTACTAGCGGGAGGGCCTTGGATACGCAGTATTTT. It specifies CASPTSGRALDTQYF.